This T cell receptor (beta chain) was obtained from a study of PD-1 blockade in classical Hodgkin lymphoma. Data came from immunoSEQ multiplex PCR; TCRdb stores just in-frame clones and leaves some out. The sample contains about 6,400 clones, around 86% of which appear only once. The germline V gene has CDR1 SGHRS and CDR2 YFSETQ. The CDR3 sequence is 13 residues long. V dropped 1 base and J dropped 7 bases, with 12 bases sitting between them. Time point meaning: cycle 4 day 1 (C4D1), after five to seven weeks of nivolumab. Brentuximab vedotin exposure varied among the patients, all of whom had relapsed after autologous stem cell transplantation. Magnetic negative selection of thawed PBMCs was the method by which CD4+ T cells were purified.

Material: CD4+ T cells from blood, obtained before the fourth cycle of nivolumab. This sequence joins TRBV5-1 and TRBJ2-7, with D possibly being TRBD2 (5 bases). The clonotype was recovered from a human donor with classical Hodgkin lymphoma. Here the CDR3 reads CASSLRTAGEQYF. Here the CDR3 DNA reads TGCGCCAGCAGCTTGAGGACTGCCGGAGAGCAGTACTTC.